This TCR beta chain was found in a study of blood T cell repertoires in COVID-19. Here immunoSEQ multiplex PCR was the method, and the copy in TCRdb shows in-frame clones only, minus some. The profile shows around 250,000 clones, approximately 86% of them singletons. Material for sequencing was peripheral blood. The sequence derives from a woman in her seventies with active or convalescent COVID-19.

CDR3 nucleotide sequence: TGTGCCAGCCACTCGGCGCGGGGTTCAGAGCAGTACTTC. Translated, it gives CASHSARGSEQYF. J is TRBJ2-7 and V is TRBV2, with D possibly being TRBD2 (6 bases). Trimming removed 8 bases from V and 7 bases from J, with 18 bases in between. CDR1 SNHLY and CDR2 FYNNEI come from the germline V gene. The CDR3 loop spans 13 amino acids.